The 3 T cell receptor beta chains in this list originate from one sample, sequenced in a study of control samples from healthy donors and cancer patients. The data were produced by immunoSEQ multiplex PCR, yet TCRdb's version contains in-frame clones alone and is incomplete. The data show around 72,000 clones, around 84% seen once. Sequenced sample: blood. The receptors here all came from a man aged 50 to 59 in good health.

This clone was observed a single time. The chain employs TRBV12-3 or TRBV12-4 and TRBJ2-4; 9 positions match TRBD1. J was trimmed by 6 bases and V by 6 bases; bases with no gene match: 3. CDR3 length equals 13 residues. The DNA of the CDR3 is TGTGCCAGCAGGGGACAGGGAGGAAACATTCAGTACTTC. Protein sequence: CASRGQGGNIQYF.

The chain couples TRBV4-1 to TRBJ2-7; TRBD2 matches at 11 bases. V gave up 3 bases and J gave up 3 bases; unmatched junction bases: 7. The germline V gene has CDR1 MGHRA and CDR2 YSYEKL. The CDR3 length is 16 residues. CDR3 sequence: CASSQATSGSIYEQYF. CDR3 sequence (DNA): TGCGCCAGCAGCCAGGCAACTAGCGGGAGTATCTACGAGCAGTACTTC.

The genes are TRBV11-3 and TRBJ2-3, with D maybe TRBD2 (6 bases). V was pared by 3 bases and J by 5 bases, with 15 bases between. The CDR3 consists of 15 residues. Per germline, CDR1 SGHNT and CDR2 YENEEA. Here the CDR3 reads CASSFRVSGVDTQYF. The CDR3 bases are TGTGCCAGCAGCTTCCGGGTTAGCGGCGTAGATACGCAGTATTTT. The full variable domain, rest sourced from reference TRBV11-3 and TRBJ2-3, is EAGVVQSPRYKIIEKKQPVAFWCNPISGHNTLYWYLQNLGQGPELLIRYENEEAVDDSQLPKDRFSAERLKGVDSTLKIQPAELGDSAVYLCASSFRVSGVDTQYFGPGTRLTVL.